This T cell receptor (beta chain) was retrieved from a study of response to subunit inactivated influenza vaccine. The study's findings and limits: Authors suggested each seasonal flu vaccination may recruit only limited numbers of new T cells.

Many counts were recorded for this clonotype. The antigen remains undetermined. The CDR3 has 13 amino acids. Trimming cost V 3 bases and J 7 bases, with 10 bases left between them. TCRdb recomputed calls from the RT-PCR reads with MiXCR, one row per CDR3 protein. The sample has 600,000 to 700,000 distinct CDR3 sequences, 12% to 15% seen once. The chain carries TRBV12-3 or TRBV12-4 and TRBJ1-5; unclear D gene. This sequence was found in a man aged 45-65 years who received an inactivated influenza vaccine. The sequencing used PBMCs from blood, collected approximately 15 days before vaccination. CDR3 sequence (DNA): TGTGCCAGCAGTTTTTTGAAGGGCCAGCCCCAGCATTTT. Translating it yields CASSFLKGQPQHF.